This TCR beta chain was found in a study of blood T cell repertoires in COVID-19. Study-wide background: The samples span acute and convalescent COVID-19 from the United States, Italy and Spain. The analysed material was cDNA or gDNA that came from T cells, B-cell-depleted T cells, or PBMCs.

V lost 3 bases to trimming and J lost 5 bases; unmatched junction nucleotides: 10. The CDR3 totals 18 residues. Germline CDR1 reads SGHKS; CDR2 reads YYEKEE (reference sequence). How the authors handled the data: Nucleated cell number was recorded as an estimate derived from reference gene primer amplification. Sequencing was performed with immunoSEQ multiplex PCR; in TCRdb, only in-frame clones are kept and a portion is missing. V and J calls and clone size are as listed in that table; D and trimming were resolved from the DNA. The top ten clones hold less than 2% of a sample with about 120,000 clones, 90% of them seen once.

The chain uses TRBV5-5 and TRBJ2-3, with 15 bases lining up with TRBD2. Sequencing was done on a sample of peripheral blood. The source of this sequence is a human donor with active COVID-19. The donor label of this sample is uncertain. The DNA for the CDR3 is TGTGCCAGCAGCTCAGTTCGGACTAGCGGGGGGGCAAGAGATACGCAGTATTTT. Residues: CASSSVRTSGGARDTQYF.